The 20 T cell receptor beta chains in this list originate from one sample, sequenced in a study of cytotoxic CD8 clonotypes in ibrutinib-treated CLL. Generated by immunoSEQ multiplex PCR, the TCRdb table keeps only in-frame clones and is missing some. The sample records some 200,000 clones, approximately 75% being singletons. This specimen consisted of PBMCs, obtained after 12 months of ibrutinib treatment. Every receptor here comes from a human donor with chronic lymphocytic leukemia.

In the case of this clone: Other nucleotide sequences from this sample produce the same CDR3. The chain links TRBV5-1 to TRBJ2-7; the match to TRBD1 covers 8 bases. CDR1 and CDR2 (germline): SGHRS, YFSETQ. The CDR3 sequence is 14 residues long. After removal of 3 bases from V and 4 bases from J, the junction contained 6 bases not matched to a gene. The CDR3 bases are TGCGCCAGCAGCTCCGGACAGGGTGGTTACGAGCAGTACTTC. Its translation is CASSSGQGGYEQYF.

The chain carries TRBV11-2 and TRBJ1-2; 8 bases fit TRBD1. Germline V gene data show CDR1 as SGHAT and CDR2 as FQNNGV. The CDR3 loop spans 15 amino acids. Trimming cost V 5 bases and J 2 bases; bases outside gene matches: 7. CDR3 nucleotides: TGTGCCAGCAGCCGTGGACAGGGCTCGAACTATGGCTACACCTTC. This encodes CASSRGQGSNYGYTF.

CDR3: CARVENWDASEGGQPQHF. Here the CDR3 DNA reads TGCGCCAGGGTGGAGAATTGGGACGCCTCCGAGGGGGGTCAGCCCCAGCATTTT. This chain connects TRBV23-1 to TRBJ1-5, with a weak D call TRBD1 (6 bases). TRBV23-1 is an ORF, and what it does is uncertain. This CDR3 is built from 18 residues. V lost 9 bases and J lost 6, with 30 bases in between.

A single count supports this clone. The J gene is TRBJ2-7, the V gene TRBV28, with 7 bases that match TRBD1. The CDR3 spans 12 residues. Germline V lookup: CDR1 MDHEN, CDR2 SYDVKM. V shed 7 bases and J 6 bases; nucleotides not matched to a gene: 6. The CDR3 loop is CASTADRVEQYF. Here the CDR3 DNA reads TGTGCCAGCACCGCAGACAGGGTCGAGCAGTACTTC.

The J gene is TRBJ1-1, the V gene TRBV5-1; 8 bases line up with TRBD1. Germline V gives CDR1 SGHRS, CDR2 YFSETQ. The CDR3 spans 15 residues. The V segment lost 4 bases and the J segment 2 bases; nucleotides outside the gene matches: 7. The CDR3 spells CASSGLQGVNTEAFF. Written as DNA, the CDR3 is TGCGCCAGCAGCGGATTACAGGGGGTTAACACTGAAGCTTTCTTT.

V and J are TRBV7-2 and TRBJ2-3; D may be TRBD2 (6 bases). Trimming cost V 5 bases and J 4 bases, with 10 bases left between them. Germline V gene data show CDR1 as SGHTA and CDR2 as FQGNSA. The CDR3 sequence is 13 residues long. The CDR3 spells CASSTGTADTQYF. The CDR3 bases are TGTGCCAGCAGCACCGGGACTGCAGATACGCAGTATTTT.

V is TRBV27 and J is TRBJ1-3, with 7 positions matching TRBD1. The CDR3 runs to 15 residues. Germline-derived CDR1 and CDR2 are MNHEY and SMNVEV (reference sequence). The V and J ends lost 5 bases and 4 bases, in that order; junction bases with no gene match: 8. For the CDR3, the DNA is TGTGCCAGCAGTCTGCGACAGGGATTCGGAAACACCATATATTTT. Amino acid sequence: CASSLRQGFGNTIYF.

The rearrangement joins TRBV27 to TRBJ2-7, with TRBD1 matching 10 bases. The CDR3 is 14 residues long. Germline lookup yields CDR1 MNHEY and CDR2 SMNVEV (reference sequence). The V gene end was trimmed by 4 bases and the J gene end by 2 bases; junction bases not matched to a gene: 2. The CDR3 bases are TGTGCCAGCAGTTACGGGACAGGGGCCTACGAGCAGTACTTC. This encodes CASSYGTGAYEQYF.

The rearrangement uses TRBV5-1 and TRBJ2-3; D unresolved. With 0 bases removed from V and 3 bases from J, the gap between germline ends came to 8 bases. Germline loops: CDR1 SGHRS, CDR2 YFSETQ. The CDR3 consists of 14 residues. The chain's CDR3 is CASSLEGSTDTQYF. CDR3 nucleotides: TGCGCCAGCAGCTTGGAGGGCTCGACAGATACGCAGTATTTT. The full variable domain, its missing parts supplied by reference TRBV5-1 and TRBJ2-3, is KAGVTQTPRYLIKTRGQQVTLSCSPISGHRSVSWYQQTPGQGLQFLFEYFSETQRNKGNFPGRFSGRQFSNSRSEMNVSTLELGDSALYLCASSLEGSTDTQYFGPGTRLTVL.

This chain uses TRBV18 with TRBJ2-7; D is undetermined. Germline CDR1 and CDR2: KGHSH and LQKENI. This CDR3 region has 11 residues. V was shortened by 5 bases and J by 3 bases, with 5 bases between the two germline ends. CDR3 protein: CASSGDYEQYF. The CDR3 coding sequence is TGTGCCAGCTCAGGGGACTACGAGCAGTACTTC.

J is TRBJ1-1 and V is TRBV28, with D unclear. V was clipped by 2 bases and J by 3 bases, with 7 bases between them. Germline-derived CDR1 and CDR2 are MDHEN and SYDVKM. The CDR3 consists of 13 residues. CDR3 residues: CASSLNVDTEAFF. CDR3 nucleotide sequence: TGTGCCAGCAGTTTAAACGTGGACACTGAAGCTTTCTTT.

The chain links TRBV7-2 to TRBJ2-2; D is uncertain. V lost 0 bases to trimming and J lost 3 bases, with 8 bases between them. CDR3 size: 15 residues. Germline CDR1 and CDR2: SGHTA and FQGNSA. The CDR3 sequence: CASSLAGRHTGELFF. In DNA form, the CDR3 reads TGTGCCAGCAGCTTAGCGGGCAGACACACCGGGGAGCTGTTTTTT.

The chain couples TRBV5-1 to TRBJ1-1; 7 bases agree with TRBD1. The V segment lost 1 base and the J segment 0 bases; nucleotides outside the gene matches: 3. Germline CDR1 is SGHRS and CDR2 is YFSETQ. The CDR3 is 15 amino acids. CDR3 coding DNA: TGCGCCAGCAGCTTGTCCGGGACAGTGAACACTGAAGCTTTCTTT. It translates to CASSLSGTVNTEAFF.

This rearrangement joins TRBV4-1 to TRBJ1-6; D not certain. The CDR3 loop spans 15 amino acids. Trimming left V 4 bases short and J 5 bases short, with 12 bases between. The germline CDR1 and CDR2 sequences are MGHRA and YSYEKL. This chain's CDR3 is CASSLRATDNSPLHF. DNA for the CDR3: TGCGCCAGCAGCCTCCGGGCCACCGATAATTCACCCCTCCACTTT.

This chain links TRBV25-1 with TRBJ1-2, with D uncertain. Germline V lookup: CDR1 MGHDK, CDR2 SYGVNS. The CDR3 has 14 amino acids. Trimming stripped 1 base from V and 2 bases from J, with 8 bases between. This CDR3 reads CASSESGRNYGYTF. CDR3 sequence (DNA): TGTGCCAGCAGTGAATCGGGCCGCAACTATGGCTACACCTTC.

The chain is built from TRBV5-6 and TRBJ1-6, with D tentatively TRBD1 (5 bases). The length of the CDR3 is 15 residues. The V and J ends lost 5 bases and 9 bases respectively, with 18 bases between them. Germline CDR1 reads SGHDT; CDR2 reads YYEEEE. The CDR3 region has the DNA TGTGCCAGCAGGGATCTTAAGTTCGGGGGTTCACCCCTCCACTTT. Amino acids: CASRDLKFGGSPLHF.

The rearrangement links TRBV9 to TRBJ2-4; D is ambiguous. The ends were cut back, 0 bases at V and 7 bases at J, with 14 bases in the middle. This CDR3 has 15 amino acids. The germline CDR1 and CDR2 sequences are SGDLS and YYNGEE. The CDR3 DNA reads TGTGCCAGCAGCGTAGAAGGGCCACCTGGGAACATTCAGTACTTC. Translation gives CASSVEGPPGNIQYF.

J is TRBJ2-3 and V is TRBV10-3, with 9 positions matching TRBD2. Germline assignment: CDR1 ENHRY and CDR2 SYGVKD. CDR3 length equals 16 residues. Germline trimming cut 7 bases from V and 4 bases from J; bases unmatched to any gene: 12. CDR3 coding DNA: TGTGCCATCACCTCGGGGATTAGCGGGAGCCCAGATACGCAGTATTTT. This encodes CAITSGISGSPDTQYF.

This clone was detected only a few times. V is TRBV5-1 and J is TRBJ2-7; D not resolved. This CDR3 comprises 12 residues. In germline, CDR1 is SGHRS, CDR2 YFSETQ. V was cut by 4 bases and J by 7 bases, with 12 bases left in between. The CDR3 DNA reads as TGCGCCAGCAGCGATACGTCTGGAGAGCAGTACTTC. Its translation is CASSDTSGEQYF.

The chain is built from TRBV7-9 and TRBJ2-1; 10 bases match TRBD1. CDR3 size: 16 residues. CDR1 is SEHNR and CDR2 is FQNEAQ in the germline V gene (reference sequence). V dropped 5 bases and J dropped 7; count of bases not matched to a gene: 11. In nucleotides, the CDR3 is TGTGCCAGCAGCCTCGGGCGGACAGGGGGTATGAATGAGCAGTTCTTC. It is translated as CASSLGRTGGMNEQFF.